The 17 T cell receptor beta chains in this list originate from one sample, sequenced in a study of shared clonotypes between healthy human individuals. Data came from immunoSEQ multiplex PCR; TCRdb stores just in-frame clones and leaves some out. The sample records around 1.9 million clones, just under 95% being singletons. Only CD45RO-negative cells positively selected for CCR7 counted as naive CD8 cells, so terminally differentiated effector memory CD45RA+ cells were excluded. The sequenced sample was naive CD8+ T cells from PBMCs. The receptors were sampled from a man aged 18 to 29 in good health. Some clones in this sample may be carry-over from other donors' samples.

The V gene is TRBV7-2, the J gene TRBJ2-2, with D perhaps TRBD2 (5 bases). V was cut by 2 bases and J by 1 base, with 17 bases left in between. CDR3 size: 18 residues. Germline values: CDR1 SGHTA, CDR2 FQGNSA. CDR3 amino acids: CASSLSIRTRENTGELFF. The CDR3 DNA sequence: TGTGCCAGCAGCTTATCTATCCGGACTCGAGAGAACACCGGGGAGCTGTTTTTT.

The chain employs TRBV20-1 and TRBJ1-3, with a tentative D call TRBD1 (5 bases). The CDR3 totals 10 residues. Trimming pared 6 bases from V and 8 bases from J, leaving 8 bases between. Germline V gives CDR1 DFQATT, CDR2 SNEGSKA (reference sequence). Here the CDR3 reads CSARGDTIYF. CDR3 in DNA: TGCAGTGCCCGGGGGGACACCATATATTTT.

V gene TRBV7-9 combines with J gene TRBJ2-7, with 7 bases fitting TRBD1. This CDR3 comprises 15 residues. Germline CDR1 reads SEHNR; CDR2 reads FQNEAQ (reference sequence). The V and J ends lost 7 bases and 5 bases, in that order; junction bases with no gene match: 14. The CDR3 DNA follows: TGTGCCAGCACCGACCAGGACAGGCGGTCCAACGAGCAGTACTTC. This gives the protein CASTDQDRRSNEQYF.

The chain is built from TRBV7-2 and TRBJ2-7; D unclear. The CDR3 is 15 amino acids. Looked up from germline, CDR1 is SGHTA and CDR2 is FQGNSA. V lost 5 bases, J lost 5 bases, and 19 bases lay in between. The CDR3 nucleotides are TGTGCCAGCAGCCCGCTTACTAAGTCCTACAACGAGCAGTACTTC. Translated: CASSPLTKSYNEQYF.

The chain is built from TRBV28 and TRBJ1-4; a possible D gene is TRBD1 (6 bases). The CDR3 is 15 residues long. The V end was cut by 10 bases, the J end by 0 bases, with 15 bases between. Germline-derived CDR1 and CDR2 are MDHEN and SYDVKM. The CDR3 sequence: CATTTGRATNEKLFF. CDR3 coding DNA: TGTGCCACGACGACAGGCCGTGCAACTAATGAAAAACTGTTTTTT. Full variable domain (missing parts from reference TRBV28 and TRBJ1-4): DVKVTQSSRYLVKRTGEKVFLECVQDMDHENMFWYRQDPGLGLRLIYFSYDVKMKEKGDIPEGYSVSREKKERFSLILESASTNQTSMYLCATTTGRATNEKLFFGSGTQLSVL.

The gene calls are TRBV6-5 and TRBJ1-5, with TRBD1 matching over 7 bases. V lost 6 bases and J lost 0; bases outside the gene matches: 5. The CDR3 sequence is 15 residues long. Germline CDR1 is MNHEY and CDR2 is SVGAGI. CDR3 loop: CASRAGQFSNQPQHF. CDR3 DNA sequence: TGTGCCAGCAGAGCGGGACAGTTTAGCAATCAGCCCCAGCATTTT.

The chain uses TRBV4-1 and TRBJ2-2; D remains ambiguous. V was shortened by 3 bases and J by 6 bases, with 11 bases between the two germline ends. The CDR3 has 14 amino acids. The germline V gene encodes CDR1 MGHRA and CDR2 YSYEKL. CDR3: CASSQVETAGELFF. The CDR3, as DNA: TGCGCCAGCAGCCAGGTCGAAACGGCCGGGGAGCTGTTTTTT.

This sequence joins TRBV7-9 and TRBJ2-7; a possible D gene is TRBD1 (5 bases). V was clipped by 3 bases and J by 3 bases, with 15 bases between them. This CDR3 spans 15 amino acids. Germline V gene lookup returns CDR1 SEHNR and CDR2 FQNEAQ (reference sequence). CDR3: CASSFTTAGDYEQYF. The CDR3 region has the DNA TGTGCCAGCAGCTTTACGACAGCCGGAGACTACGAGCAGTACTTC.

This rearrangement joins TRBV6-1 to TRBJ2-5; no clear D gene. The CDR3 has 19 amino acids. V was clipped by 0 bases and J by 7 bases, with 27 bases between them. Germline V gene lookup returns CDR1 MNHNS and CDR2 SASEGT. The CDR3 region has the DNA TGTGCCAGCAGTGAAGCGGAGATGGATGGTGGAACCCCCTCGGGGACCCAGTACTTC. Translation: CASSEAEMDGGTPSGTQYF.

This rearrangement joins TRBV27 to TRBJ2-3; possible D gene TRBD2, 6 bases. CDR1 is MNHEY and CDR2 is SMNVEV in the germline V gene (reference sequence). The length of the CDR3 is 12 residues. Trimming took 2 bases from V and 7 from J, leaving 7 bases between them. The CDR3 sequence is CASSLGRNTQYF. The CDR3 nucleotides are TGTGCCAGCAGTTTAGGGAGGAATACGCAGTATTTT.

Comment on this clone: Other DNA sequences within the sample encode an identical CDR3. This sequence joins TRBV19 and TRBJ1-1; D remains unclear. Between the trimmed V and J ends, which lost 1 base and 0 bases, there was a span of 9 bases. The length of the CDR3 is 15 residues. Germline CDR1 LNHDA, CDR2 SQIVND (reference sequence). The CDR3 loop is CASSIGRTMNTEAFF. The CDR3 bases are TGTGCCAGTAGTATAGGTCGGACTATGAACACTGAAGCTTTCTTT.

The rearrangement joins TRBV5-8 to TRBJ1-5, with no clear D. Germline V gives CDR1 SGHTS, CDR2 YDEGEE. The ends were cut back, 0 bases at V and 1 base at J, with 8 bases in the middle. The CDR3 runs 15 residues. The DNA for the CDR3 is TGTGCCAGCAGCTTGGGTATTTTGAGCAATCAGCCCCAGCATTTT. Its protein is CASSLGILSNQPQHF.

The chain combines TRBV27 with TRBJ2-7; D is unresolved. Trimming removed 6 bases from V and 2 bases from J, with 17 bases in between. The germline gives CDR1 MNHEY, CDR2 SMNVEV (reference sequence). The length of the CDR3 is 15 residues. CDR3: CASRTLGPATYEQYF. CDR3 sequence (DNA): TGTGCCAGCAGGACCCTTGGGCCGGCTACCTACGAGCAGTACTTC.

V and J are TRBV27 and TRBJ1-1, with 8 bases identical to TRBD1. Germline lookup yields CDR1 MNHEY and CDR2 SMNVEV (reference sequence). The CDR3 contains 14 residues. V lost 6 bases and J lost 2; bases outside the gene matches: 5. The CDR3 sequence: CASRGTGDNTEAFF. CDR3 DNA sequence: TGTGCCAGCAGGGGGACAGGAGACAACACTGAAGCTTTCTTT.

The V call is TRBV11-3, the J call TRBJ2-7; TRBD2 matches at 11 bases. The CDR3 totals 18 residues. V gave up 0 bases and J gave up 3 bases; unmatched junction bases: 10. The V gene's germline CDR1 is SGHNT and CDR2 YENEEA. In DNA, the CDR3 is TGTGCCAGCAGCTTAGATGAGGGTAGGACTAGCGGGTACTACGAGCAGTACTTC. It specifies CASSLDEGRTSGYYEQYF. Based on the CDR3 plus reference TRBV11-3 and TRBJ2-7, the full variable domain is EAGVVQSPRYKIIEKKQPVAFWCNPISGHNTLYWYLQNLGQGPELLIRYENEEAVDDSQLPKDRFSAERLKGVDSTLKIQPAELGDSAVYLCASSLDEGRTSGYYEQYFGPGTRLTVT.

CDR3 region: CASSQVRLELAGWTYNEQFF. CDR3 sequence (DNA): TGCGCCAGCAGCCAAGTGAGGTTGGAACTAGCGGGATGGACCTACAATGAGCAGTTCTTC. The rearrangement joins TRBV4-3 to TRBJ2-1; 10 nucleotides agree with TRBD2. The length of the CDR3 is 20 residues. CDR1 and CDR2 (germline): LGHNA, YSLEER. J gave up 2 bases and V 1 base, and 14 bases lay outside the gene matches.

The genes are TRBV27 and TRBJ1-1, with D tentatively TRBD1 (6 bases). Germline CDR1 and CDR2: MNHEY and SMNVEV (reference sequence). With 8 bases removed from V and 1 base from J, the gap between germline ends came to 11 bases. CDR3 length: 13 residues. The CDR3 protein is CASVGQPNTEAFF. The CDR3 DNA sequence: TGTGCCAGCGTCGGACAGCCGAACACTGAAGCTTTCTTT.